This T cell receptor beta chain was profiled in a study of T cell changes during pregnancy in multiple sclerosis. This CDR3 region has 11 residues. The germline V gene has CDR1 SGHVS and CDR2 FQNEAQ. Trimming removed 10 bases at V and 12 bases at J, with 19 bases between. Sequenced by immunoSEQ multiplex PCR; TCRdb stores in-frame clones only, minus some. This table holds tens of thousands of clones, roughly 90% found once. The chain is built from TRBV7-8 and TRBJ2-7; weak D call: TRBD1 (6 bases). The specimen comprised CD8+ T cells from peripheral blood mononuclear cells, sampled in the third trimester of pregnancy. The clonotype originates from a female donor with multiple sclerosis, enrolled in a pregnancy study. The CDR3 nucleotides are TGTGCCACGGGCGAGGGGGTAGACCTGTACTTC. Its translation is CATGEGVDLYF.